Listed here is a single T cell receptor beta chain. This record comes from a study of CD8 T cells in Susac syndrome. RNA amounts of about 0.5 to 1 ug underwent reverse transcription with random hexamers. Each CDR3 protein gets one entry after TCRdb re-called the immunoSEQ multiplex PCR reads with MiXCR. Altogether about 300,000 distinct CDR3 sequences are present, approximately 89% being singletons, with the ten largest covering around 0.2%. Germline V CDR1 and CDR2: GTSNPN, SVGIG (reference sequence). V dropped 2 bases and J dropped 1; count of bases not matched to a gene: 18. The CDR3 is 19 amino acids.

The TCR sequence derives from a human donor with multiple sclerosis. The source material was CD8+ T cells from PBMCs. The chain carries TRBV30 and TRBJ2-7, with 9 bases matching TRBD1. CDR3 in DNA: TGTGCCTGGAGTTTAGCCCCGGGACAGGGTTTGTCAGGATCCTACGAGCAGTACTTC. Its translation is CAWSLAPGQGLSGSYEQYF. The complete variable domain, with remaining parts taken from reference TRBV30 and TRBJ2-7, reads SQTIHQWPATLVQPVGSPLSLECTVEGTSNPNLYWYRQAAGRGLQLLFYSVGIGQISSEVPQNLSASRPQDRQFILSSKKLLLSDSGFYLCAWSLAPGQGLSGSYEQYFGPGTRLTVT.